This T cell receptor beta chain was identified in a study of blood T cell repertoires in COVID-19. Study at large: Spain, Italy and the United States supplied samples that represented acute and convalescent COVID-19.

Authors' data handling: From reference gene primer amplification, estimates of nucleated cell counts were derived. Repertoires were generated with immunoSEQ multiplex PCR, while TCRdb's copy carries only in-frame clones and drops some. D and trimming were read from the DNA, whereas the V and J calls and clone size are those reported in that table. The sample holds about 160,000 clones, approximately 85% seen once. The Seattle patients joined while their infection was active and were tracked longitudinally afterward. With V trimmed by 5 bases and J by 0 bases, 6 bases remained unmatched. Germline V lookup: CDR1 SNHLY, CDR2 FYNNEI. The CDR3 extends over 15 amino acids.

This clonotype was sampled from a man at least 80 years old with COVID-19, enrolled during active disease. The sample consisted of peripheral blood. The chain combines TRBV2 with TRBJ1-1; 7 positions agree with TRBD1. CDR3 sequence (DNA): TGTGCCAGCAGTCCACAGGGGACCATGAACACTGAAGCTTTCTTT. This encodes CASSPQGTMNTEAFF. The full variable domain, in which reference TRBV2 and TRBJ1-1 provide the parts outside the CDR3, is EPEVTQTPSHQVTQMGQEVILRCVPISNHLYFYWYRQILGQKVEFLVSFYNNEISEKSEIFDDQFSVERPDGSNFTLKIRSTKLEDSAMYFCASSPQGTMNTEAFFGQGTRLTVV.